This T cell receptor (beta chain) was found in a study of regulatory T cells in long-lasting Graves disease (dated by TCRdb to the early 2020s). Study-wide context: In the newly diagnosed Graves' disease group, patients had been taking antithyroid drugs for less than 3 months. This study used TCR sequencing and RNA sequencing of peripheral blood to compare persistent Graves' disease patients against newly diagnosed Graves' disease patients. The study was conducted in China and was registered as a clinical trial. A total of about 33 samples underwent TCR sequencing, from some 13 patients with persistent Graves' disease and some 20 patients with newly diagnosed Graves' disease. What the research found in general, with its limitations: TRBV28, TRBJ1-2 and TRBJ2-5 were preferentially used in persistent disease, while TRBV20-1 and TRBJ2-1 were favored in newly diagnosed disease. Only peripheral blood was studied, because thyroid tissue, the primary lesion, was inaccessible. Compared with newly diagnosed patients, persistent Graves' disease patients had lower TCR Shannon entropy and fewer highly expanded clones, which suggests clonal expansion. The authors acknowledged the small sample size as a limitation that may reduce accuracy. More public clonotypes were shared among persistent patients (2,741) than among newly diagnosed patients (966). Only the TCR beta chain was sequenced and analyzed.

Reading from cysteine to phenylalanine, the CDR3 counts 15 amino acids. The kept DNA is CDR3 alone, 45 bases in frame from the first base. CDR1 and CDR2 (SEHNR, FQNEAQ) derive from the germline V gene (reference sequence). V loses 4 bases of germline sequence and J loses 3 bases, and the interval between the two ends is 16 bases. This clonotype was seen a handful of times. Which antigen it targets is not known. Per-base quality was not reported, and no clone a single base away is much larger than it. The time point label here, explained by the study, means: newly diagnosed GD, antithyroid drugs for less than 3 months. For both TCR sequencing and RNA sequencing, RNA was extracted from PBMCs in TRIzol. Graves' disease was diagnosed according to American Thyroid Association guidelines. Recruitment of patients was carried out at an endocrinology department in Xi'an, China. From each patient, around 9 milliliters of peripheral blood was collected into an EDTA anticoagulant tube. Ficoll Paque Plus density gradient separation was used to isolate PBMCs, and no additional T cell sorting was done. An Agilent 2100 Bioanalyzer and agarose gel were used to assess RNA quality, and a NanoDrop 2000 was used to measure RNA concentration.

The library relied on multiplex PCR. Reads for this sample came from an Illumina HiSeq 4000. TCR beta libraries were built with iRepertoire HTBI primers and Arm-PCR amplification of CDR3 regions. PCR products were gel purified before sequencing. Concerning the study's data processing: Gene usage analysis of CDR3 amino acid clonotypes relied on the 62 TRBV and around 13 TRBJ segments identified across samples. Filtered high-quality paired reads were merged into contigs using COPE and FqMerger. Contigs were aligned with BLAST to IMGT TRBV, TRBD and TRBJ reference genes, and CDR3 was defined per IMGT. Any clonotype with a frequency above 0.1% was classified as a highly expanded clone. Shannon entropy served as the measure of repertoire diversity, while the Gini coefficient captured V-J evenness. A clonotype found in more than one individual was treated as public. TCRdb reanalyzed the raw reads on its own, using fastp at Q25 for trimming and MiXCR for clone calling, and kept in-frame beta chains. Duplicate CDR3 protein sequences are folded into a single record with the most common DNA and genes. TCRdb, not the authors, supplied the V and J calls. In all, the sample holds over 300,000 distinct CDR3 sequences, and about 14% of those were seen once. The biggest ten clones account for 22% of the sample.

Sequencing used peripheral blood mononuclear cells (PBMCs), obtained at new diagnosis, from a patient treated with antithyroid drugs. The TCR originated in a female donor with Graves disease. The rearrangement joined TRBV7-9 to TRBJ2-7; TRBD1 is perhaps the D gene, given 7 matching bases. The encoded CDR3 is CASSSTGAGGYEQYF. The nucleotides read TGTGCCAGCAGCTCGACGGGGGCAGGGGGCTACGAGCAGTACTTC.